These 14 T cell receptor beta chains came from one sample sequenced in a study of T-cell memory formation after mild COVID-19 listed by TCRdb under 2021. Libraries were constructed by 5' RACE. Sequenced on an Illumina NovaSeq 6000. TCRdb passed the public sequencing reads through fastp at Q25 and MiXCR, retaining productive beta sequences. Every distinct CDR3 protein forms one entry, paired with its most common genes and DNA. The sample has around 400,000 distinct CDR3 sequences on record, about 24% of them singletons. Clones ranked in the top ten supply around 9.5% of the sample. The sample comprised PBMCs or a T cell subset sorted from them (not recorded which). These receptors originate from an adult woman who had mild COVID-19 (a few samples of this study predate the infection). The sample titles of this study are shuffled in the database, so cell type and time point are left out; the donor was told from shared clones.

This rearrangement joins TRBV15 to TRBJ2-7, with 12 bases matching TRBD1. With 5 bases clipped from V and 6 bases from J, the junction kept 8 bases outside the gene matches. The CDR3 has 15 residues. Germline V gives CDR1 LNHNV, CDR2 YYDKDF (reference sequence). The CDR3 bases are TGTGCCACCAGCCCGCCTGGGACAGGGGGCTTCGAGCAGTACTTC. It encodes CATSPPGTGGFEQYF.

This clonotype was seen ten or more times. V usage is TRBV6-2 or TRBV6-3 and J usage is TRBJ2-1, with TRBD2 matching over 12 bases. Trimming at V came to 2 bases and at J to 2 bases, leaving 7 bases not matched to a gene. CDR1 is MNHEY, CDR2 SVGEGT, per germline. The CDR3 has 18 amino acids. The CDR3, as DNA: TGTGCCAGCAGTTACGACCCGACTAGCGGGAGCGCCTACAATGAGCAGTTCTTC. This codes for CASSYDPTSGSAYNEQFF.

This clonotype has ten or more counts. The V and J genes are TRBV30 and TRBJ2-7; tentative D call: TRBD2 (5 bases). The CDR3 runs 11 residues. Germline CDR1 is GTSNPN and CDR2 is SVGIG (reference sequence). Trimming stripped 6 bases from V and 5 bases from J, with 11 bases between. CDR3 sequence: CACGRAHEQYF. The CDR3 DNA is TGTGCCTGTGGGCGGGCACACGAGCAGTACTTC.

This chain's CDR3 is CASSLGAVDNYGYTF. The DNA of the CDR3 is TGTGCCAGCAGCTTAGGGGCAGTCGATAACTATGGCTACACCTTC. V and J are TRBV7-2 and TRBJ1-2, with no clear D. CDR3 length: 15 amino acids. Germline V CDR1 and CDR2: SGHTA, FQGNSA. Trimming pared 1 base from V and 1 base from J, leaving 10 bases between.

This clonotype was counted once. This CDR3 reads CATSRDRRIHGYTF. The CDR3 coding sequence is TGTGCCACCAGCAGAGATCGACGGATTCATGGCTACACCTTC. The V call is TRBV15, the J call TRBJ1-2; D ambiguous. Trimming took off 0 bases at V and 6 bases at J, with 11 bases between the two ends. Germline V gene sequence: CDR1 LNHNV, CDR2 YYDKDF (reference sequence). The CDR3 is made up of 14 amino acids.

In its sample, this clonotype was seen once. The chain recombines TRBV10-3 with TRBJ2-1; 10 nucleotides align to TRBD2. The CDR3 is 15 residues long. J lost 2 bases, V lost 6 bases, and 4 bases had no gene match. The germline V gene has CDR1 ENHRY and CDR2 SYGVKD. The CDR3 sequence is CAISSGTSAYNEQFF. Written as DNA, the CDR3 is TGTGCCATCAGCTCGGGGACTAGCGCCTACAATGAGCAGTTCTTC.

CDR3 nucleotide sequence: TGTGCCACCAGCAGAGACCCACCCGGGGAGCTGTTTTTT. Translation: CATSRDPPGELFF. The V call is TRBV15, the J call TRBJ2-2, with no clear D. The CDR3 loop spans 13 amino acids. The V gene lost 0 bases and the J gene lost 6 bases, with 5 bases spanning the gap. In germline, CDR1 is LNHNV, CDR2 YYDKDF (reference sequence). Full variable domain (outside the CDR3, taken from reference TRBV15 and TRBJ2-2): DAMVIQNPRYQVTQFGKPVTLSCSQTLNHNVMYWYQQKSSQAPKLLFHYYDKDFNNEADTPDNFQSRRPNTSFCFLDIRSPGLGDTAMYLCATSRDPPGELFFGEGSRLTVL.

In its sample, this clonotype was seen many times. The gene calls are TRBV7-8 and TRBJ2-1, with 10 bases fitting TRBD2. This CDR3 is built from 17 residues. Germline CDR1 and CDR2: SGHVS and FQNEAQ. With V trimmed by 3 bases and J by 7 bases, 12 bases remained unmatched. The CDR3 spells CASSFWATSGAPNEQFF. The CDR3 region has the DNA TGTGCCAGCAGCTTTTGGGCAACTAGCGGGGCCCCGAATGAGCAGTTCTTC.

This clonotype was seen only a few times. V gene TRBV5-1 combines with J gene TRBJ2-7, with 7 bases matching TRBD1. Germline V lookup: CDR1 SGHRS, CDR2 YFSETQ. The CDR3 is 14 residues long. V lost 4 bases to trimming and J lost 2 bases; unmatched junction nucleotides: 6. CDR3 loop: CASSRDRAPYEQYF. CDR3 sequence (DNA): TGCGCCAGCAGCCGTGACAGGGCCCCCTACGAGCAGTACTTC.

A few counts support this clonotype. This sequence joins TRBV12-3 or TRBV12-4 and TRBJ2-5; D is undetermined. Trimming pared 7 bases from V and 0 bases from J, leaving 9 bases between. The CDR3 has 13 residues. This CDR3 is CASTLTDQETQYF. In DNA, the CDR3 is TGTGCCAGCACCTTGACGGACCAAGAGACCCAGTACTTC.

The chain links TRBV7-2 to TRBJ1-1; possible D gene TRBD1, 5 bases. The germline V and J ends were trimmed by 4 bases and 6 bases, with 12 bases remaining between them. Germline V gene lookup returns CDR1 SGHTA and CDR2 FQGNSA. The CDR3 runs to 13 residues. CDR3 sequence: CASSSLGGAEAFF. DNA of the CDR3: TGTGCCAGCAGCTCCCTGGGGGGTGCTGAAGCTTTCTTT. The full variable domain, rest sourced from reference TRBV7-2 and TRBJ1-1, is GAGVSQSPSNKVTEKGKDVELRCDPISGHTALYWYRQSLGQGLEFLIYFQGNSAPDKSGLPSDRFSAERTGGSVSTLTIQRTQQEDSAVYLCASSSLGGAEAFFGQGTRLTVV.

This clonotype appeared a few times. The chain links TRBV7-2 to TRBJ2-5; 8 nucleotides match TRBD2. Germline values: CDR1 SGHTA, CDR2 FQGNSA. With V trimmed by 3 bases and J by 2 bases, 8 bases remained unmatched. CDR3 length equals 16 residues. The DNA for the CDR3 is TGTGCCAGCAGCTTTTATTGGGAGCGGGGGCAAGAGACCCAGTACTTC. This gives the protein CASSFYWERGQETQYF.

This clonotype has a handful of counts. CDR3 nucleotides: TGCAGCGTTGTCGGACAGGGGAACACTGAAGCTTTCTTT. Its translation: CSVVGQGNTEAFF. The chain recombines TRBV29-1 with TRBJ1-1; 8 bases match TRBD1. Germline V gene lookup returns CDR1 SQVTM and CDR2 ANQGSEA. The CDR3 totals 13 residues. Trimming at V came to 4 bases and at J to 1 base, leaving 2 bases not matched to a gene.

There are a few counts of this clonotype. The chain recombines TRBV25-1 with TRBJ2-5; D is uncertain. Germline lookup yields CDR1 MGHDK and CDR2 SYGVNS. Deletions cut 1 base from V and 5 bases from J, with 5 bases between. CDR3 size: 12 residues. CDR3 bases: TGTGCCAGCAGTGAATTGGGGGAGACCCAGTACTTC. Its translation is CASSELGETQYF.